This entry features one TCR beta chain sequence. The target antigen is unknown. This entry belongs to a study of tumor-infiltrating lymphocytes in primary liver carcinoma. Overall study context: Per sample, productive TCRbeta reads numbered roughly 3.65 to 7.13 million, similar across tissue types.

Study results and limitations: Overlap in tumor-adjacent and tumor-blood pairs fell below that of tumor region pairs. The study found a significantly higher top-250-clone fraction in tumors than in blood (p = 0.039).

TCR beta cDNA was made from 450 to 500 ng total RNA with a constant-region primer. Modified slightly, ARM-PCR produced TCR beta libraries over three nested multiplex PCR rounds. Two initial PCR rounds of about 11 cycles each paired TRBV1-TRBV30 forward primers with a C-beta reverse primer. TCRdb reprocessed the multiplex PCR reads via MiXCR and lists one record per CDR3 protein. This sample has around 170,000 distinct CDR3 sequences, with roughly three fifths found just once. The CDR3 sequence is 13 residues long. Trimming removed 6 bases from V and 5 bases from J, with 16 bases in between. CDR1 and CDR2 from the germline V gene are SQVTM and ANQGSEA. Researchers drew blood RNA from unsorted whole blood and extracted germline DNA as well. Infection with HBV was chronic in patients; they were treatment-naive.

Sequencing was carried out using peripheral blood. The receptor was derived from a middle-aged man with primary liver carcinoma and hepatitis B virus infection. The V and J genes are TRBV29-1 and TRBJ1-2; D gene uncertain. CDR3 residues: CSVGSADKYGYTF. For the CDR3, the DNA is TGCAGCGTGGGAAGCGCCGACAAGTATGGCTACACCTTC.